This T cell receptor (beta chain) comes out of a study of Ad26.COV2.S vaccination and SARS-CoV-2 variants. Overall study context: The study gave Ad26.COV2.S intramuscularly, once or twice 56 days apart. Notes on the study in general: Recipients of vaccine and of placebo showed similar breadth of their non-spike TCR repertoires.

The treatment: over 15 received Ad26.COV2.S at low or high dose, single or two shots; 5 received placebo; per-sample allocation not given. Collection of the samples took place on day 63 after the first injection of vaccine or placebo. Immunization relied on an Ad26 vector, which expressed Wuhan-strain SARS-CoV-2 spike. Using immunoSEQ multiplex PCR, the repertoire was profiled, and TCRdb retains in-frame clones only, with some absent. The sample consists of more than 300,000 clones, around nine tenths of them appearing once. Germline V gene data show CDR1 as LGHNT and CDR2 as FRNRAP. Trimming removed 1 base from V and 9 bases from J, with 7 bases in between. CDR3 size: 12 residues. In the case of this clone: Its antigen is not identified.

The receptor was isolated from a person aged 18 to 65 who received the Ad26.COV2.S COVID-19 vaccine or a placebo. The sample in question was peripheral blood, obtained in a trial of Ad26.COV2.S vaccine versus placebo. This chain uses TRBV12-5 with TRBJ2-1; the D is unclear. CDR3 sequence (DNA): TGTGCTAGTGGTTTGGGCTGGGGTGAGCAGTTCTTC. This gives the protein CASGLGWGEQFF.